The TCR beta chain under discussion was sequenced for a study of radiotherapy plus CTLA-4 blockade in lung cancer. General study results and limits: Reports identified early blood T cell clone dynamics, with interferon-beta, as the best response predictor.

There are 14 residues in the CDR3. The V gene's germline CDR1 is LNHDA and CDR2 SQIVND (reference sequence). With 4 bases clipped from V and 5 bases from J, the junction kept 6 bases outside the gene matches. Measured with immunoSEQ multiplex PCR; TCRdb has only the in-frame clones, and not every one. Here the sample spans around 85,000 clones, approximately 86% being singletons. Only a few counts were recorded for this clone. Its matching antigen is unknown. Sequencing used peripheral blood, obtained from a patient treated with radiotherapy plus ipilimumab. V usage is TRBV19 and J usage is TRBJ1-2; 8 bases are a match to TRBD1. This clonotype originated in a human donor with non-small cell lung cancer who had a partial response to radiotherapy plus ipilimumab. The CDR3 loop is CASSTTGASYGYTF. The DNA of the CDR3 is TGTGCCAGTAGTACGACAGGGGCGTCTTATGGCTACACCTTC.